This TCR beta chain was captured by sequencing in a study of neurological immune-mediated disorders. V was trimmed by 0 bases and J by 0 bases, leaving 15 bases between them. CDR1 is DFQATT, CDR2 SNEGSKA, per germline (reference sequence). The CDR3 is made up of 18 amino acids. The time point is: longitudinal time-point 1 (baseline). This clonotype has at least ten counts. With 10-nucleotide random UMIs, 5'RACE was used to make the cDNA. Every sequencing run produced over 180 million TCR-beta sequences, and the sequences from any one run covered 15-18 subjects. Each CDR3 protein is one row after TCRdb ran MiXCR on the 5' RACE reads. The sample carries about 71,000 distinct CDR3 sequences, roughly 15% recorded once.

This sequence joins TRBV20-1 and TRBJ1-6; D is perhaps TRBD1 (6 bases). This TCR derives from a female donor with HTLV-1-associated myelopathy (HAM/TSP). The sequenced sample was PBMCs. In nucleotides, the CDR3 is TGCAGTGCTAGAGACACGAGGACAGCTAGCTCCTATAATTCACCCCTCCACTTT. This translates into CSARDTRTASSYNSPLHF.